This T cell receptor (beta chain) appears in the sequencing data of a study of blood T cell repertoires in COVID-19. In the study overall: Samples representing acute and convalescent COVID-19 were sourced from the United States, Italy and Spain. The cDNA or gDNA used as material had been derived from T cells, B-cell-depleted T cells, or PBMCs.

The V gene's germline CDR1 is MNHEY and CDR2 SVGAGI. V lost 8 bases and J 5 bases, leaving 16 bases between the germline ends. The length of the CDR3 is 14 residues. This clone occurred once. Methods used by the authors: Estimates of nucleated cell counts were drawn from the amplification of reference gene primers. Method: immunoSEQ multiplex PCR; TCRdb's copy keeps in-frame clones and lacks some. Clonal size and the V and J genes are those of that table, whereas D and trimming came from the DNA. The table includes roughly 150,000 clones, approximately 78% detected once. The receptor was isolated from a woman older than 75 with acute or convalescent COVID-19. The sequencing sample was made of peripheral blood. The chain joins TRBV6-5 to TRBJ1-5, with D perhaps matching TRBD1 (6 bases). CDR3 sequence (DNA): TGTGCCAGCTCCCTGAAGGCAGGGGATCAGCCCCAGCATTTT. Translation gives CASSLKAGDQPQHF.